A single sample is the source of the 22 T cell receptor beta chains below, sequenced in a study of molecular identifiers for immune sequencing clone quantification. TCRdb reanalysed the PCR reads using MiXCR and keeps one entry per CDR3 protein. The table lists about 36,000 distinct CDR3 sequences, approximately 18% of them singletons, with about 6.7% in the top ten. The material sequenced was naive CD8+ T cells from blood, with Jurkat cell RNA spiked in. The subset was: FACS-sorted CD8+CD4-CCR7+CD45RA+ naive T cells. The receptors come from a human donor in good health. Some libraries in this study had Jurkat cell RNA spiked in.

The V and J genes are TRBV3-1 and TRBJ2-4; D is perhaps TRBD2 (5 bases). Trimming took off 1 base at V and 1 base at J, with 17 bases between the two ends. CDR1 LGHDT and CDR2 YNNKEL come from the germline V gene (reference sequence). This CDR3 spans 18 amino acids. The DNA for the CDR3 is TGTGCCAGCAGCCAAGGGCTCGCAGGAGGATGGGCCAAAAACATTCAGTACTTC. Amino acid sequence: CASSQGLAGGWAKNIQYF.

At least ten counts were recorded for this clonotype. The rearrangement joins TRBV13 to TRBJ1-1; 9 nucleotides align to TRBD1. Trimming at V came to 0 bases and at J to 10 bases, leaving 9 bases not matched to a gene. CDR3 length: 15 residues. CDR1 and CDR2 (germline): PRHDT, FYEKMQ (reference sequence). CDR3 loop: CASSLGPGQGSAAFF. DNA for the CDR3: TGTGCCAGCAGCTTAGGCCCGGGACAGGGCTCGGCAGCTTTCTTT.

This clonotype was seen at least ten times. V is TRBV27 and J is TRBJ2-1; 7 bases are shared with TRBD2. Per the germline V gene, CDR1 is MNHEY and CDR2 is SMNVEV (reference sequence). V was clipped by 4 bases and J by 7 bases; unmatched bases: 7. This CDR3 has 14 amino acids. DNA for the CDR3: TGTGCCAGCAGTTGGGGCGGGAGAATGAATGAGCAGTTCTTC. This encodes CASSWGGRMNEQFF.

This clonotype came up a few times. The chain recombines TRBV4-2 with TRBJ2-7, with a possible D match to TRBD1 (5 bases). CDR1 LGHNA and CDR2 YNFKEQ come from the germline V gene. V gave up 1 base and J gave up 2 bases, with 24 bases separating them. This CDR3 is built from 19 residues. The CDR3 loop reads CASSQGFPPRQSLTYEQYF. The CDR3 region has the DNA TGTGCCAGCAGCCAAGGATTCCCCCCCCGACAGTCACTTACCTACGAGCAGTACTTC.

This clonotype was seen many times. The CDR3 is CASSHPGTSADTQYF. The CDR3 DNA sequence: TGCGCCAGCAGCCACCCCGGGACTAGCGCGGATACGCAGTATTTT. The chain combines TRBV4-3 with TRBJ2-3, with 10 bases fitting TRBD2. This CDR3 spans 15 amino acids. Losses at the gene ends were 3 bases for V and 6 bases for J; bases not matched to a gene: 6. CDR1 and CDR2 (germline): LGHNA, YSLEER.

In its sample, this clonotype was seen many times. The chain uses TRBV7-2 and TRBJ2-7; TRBD1 or TRBD2 may be the D gene (6 bases each). Per the germline V gene, CDR1 is SGHTA and CDR2 is FQGNSA. The CDR3 covers 14 residues. V gave up 3 bases and J gave up 1 base, with 10 bases separating them. This CDR3 reads CASSFGGGSYEQYF. CDR3 DNA: TGTGCCAGCAGCTTCGGAGGGGGGTCCTACGAGCAGTACTTC.

This clonotype was counted many times. The chain carries TRBV9 and TRBJ2-1, with D possibly called TRBD1 or TRBD2 (5 bases each). The CDR3 loop spans 19 amino acids. Trimming left V 3 bases short and J 2 bases short, with 24 bases between. Germline V gene lookup returns CDR1 SGDLS and CDR2 YYNGEE. CDR3 sequence: CASSGDPSGRQRAYNEQFF. CDR3 DNA: TGTGCCAGCAGCGGTGACCCTTCGGGACGCCAAAGAGCCTACAATGAGCAGTTCTTC.

This clonotype was seen repeatedly, ten times or more. This chain links TRBV7-6 with TRBJ2-3; the match to TRBD2 covers 15 bases. This CDR3 comprises 17 residues. In germline, CDR1 is SGHVS, CDR2 FNYEAQ. The V segment lost 4 bases and the J segment 4 bases; nucleotides outside the gene matches: 6. CDR3 loop: CASSSRTSGRAADTQYF. The CDR3 region has the DNA TGTGCCAGCAGCTCGCGGACTAGCGGGAGGGCTGCAGATACGCAGTATTTT.

This clonotype was seen at least ten times. Mismatch with germline at one junction end may stem from a read error. This chain uses TRBV20-1 with TRBJ2-1; a weak D match, TRBD2 (5 bases). The germline CDR1 and CDR2 sequences are DFQATT and SNEGSKA (reference sequence). CDR3 length: 13 amino acids. The CDR3 spells CSARGRSWNEQFF. The CDR3 DNA sequence: TGCAGTGCCAGAGGGCGGAGCTGGAATGAGCAGTTCTTC.

Many counts were recorded for this clonotype. V is TRBV3-1 and J is TRBJ2-7, with 8 nucleotides matching TRBD2. CDR1 LGHDT and CDR2 YNNKEL come from the germline V gene (reference sequence). This CDR3 is built from 16 residues. V shed 1 base and J 4 bases; nucleotides not matched to a gene: 9. CDR3 protein: CASSQGEAGEGYEQYF. CDR3 nucleotide sequence: TGTGCCAGCAGCCAAGGGGAAGCGGGAGAGGGTTACGAGCAGTACTTC.

This clonotype has at least ten counts. V usage is TRBV15 and J usage is TRBJ2-7, with D possibly being TRBD1 (6 bases). There are 14 residues in the CDR3. V dropped 3 bases and J dropped 1 base, with 10 bases sitting between them. Germline V gene lookup returns CDR1 LNHNV and CDR2 YYDKDF (reference sequence). The DNA of the CDR3 is TGTGCCACCAGCAGCCGGGACATGTCCTACGAGCAGTACTTC. This gives the protein CATSSRDMSYEQYF.

This clonotype has ten or more counts. The chain carries TRBV7-8 and TRBJ2-1, with D hard to call. The V gene's germline CDR1 is SGHVS and CDR2 FQNEAQ. The ends were cut back, 3 bases at V and 7 bases at J, with 13 bases in the middle. The CDR3 runs 14 residues. The CDR3 loop is CASSFRLSQNEQFF. CDR3 in DNA: TGTGCCAGCAGCTTTCGTCTCTCCCAGAATGAGCAGTTCTTC. Supplemented by reference TRBV7-8 and TRBJ2-1, the full variable domain reads GAGVSQSPRYKVAKRGQDVALRCDPISGHVSLFWYQQALGQGPEFLTYFQNEAQLDKSGLPSDRFFAERPEGSVSTLKIQRTQQEDSAVYLCASSFRLSQNEQFFGPGTRLTVL.

The chain employs TRBV29-1 and TRBJ2-2; the match to TRBD2 covers 8 bases. This CDR3 has 14 residues. CDR1 is SQVTM and CDR2 is ANQGSEA in the germline V gene. V shed 6 bases and J 4 bases; nucleotides not matched to a gene: 7. The DNA for the CDR3 is TGCAGCGTGGAGCGGGAGTTGGGCACCGGGGAGCTGTTTTTT. The encoded protein is CSVERELGTGELFF.

The sample holds one count of this clonotype. A read error may be the cause here, since a much bigger clone is one base away. The rearrangement links TRBV28 to TRBJ2-7, with D perhaps matching TRBD1 (6 bases). V gave up 6 bases and J gave up 6 bases, with 12 bases separating them. Germline CDR1 is MDHEN and CDR2 is SYDVKM. The CDR3 length is 12 residues. CDR3 sequence: CASSANRVEQYF. The CDR3 bases are TGTGCCAGCAGCGCAAACAGGGTCGAGCAGTACTTC.

The V and J genes are TRBV7-9 and TRBJ2-2, with D uncertain. The V end was cut by 3 bases, the J end by 8 bases, with 10 bases between. Per germline, CDR1 SEHNR and CDR2 FQNEAQ (reference sequence). The CDR3 runs 13 residues. CDR3 sequence: CASSFGARGELFF. The CDR3 region has the DNA TGTGCCAGCAGCTTCGGCGCAAGGGGGGAGCTGTTTTTT.

For the CDR3, the DNA is TGTGCCAGCAGCGGCCGTCTCGAGCAGTACTTC. This gives the protein CASSGRLEQYF. The gene calls are TRBV13 and TRBJ2-7; D gene unclear. The CDR3 covers 11 residues. CDR1 and CDR2 from the germline V gene are PRHDT and FYEKMQ (reference sequence). Trimming pared 5 bases from V and 6 bases from J, leaving 8 bases between.

In regard to this clonotype: This may arise from a read error, as a much more abundant clone is one base away. This chain connects TRBV5-6 to TRBJ2-5, with 8 bases lining up with TRBD2. From germline, CDR1 is SGHDT and CDR2 YYEEEE. The CDR3 contains 13 residues. The CDR3 loop is CVSSQGGGETQYF. CDR3 bases: TGTGTCAGCAGCCAAGGCGGGGGGGAGACCCAGTACTTC.

This clonotype was picked up many times. The chain is built from TRBV7-2 and TRBJ1-4; D ambiguous. The CDR3 totals 13 residues. V was pared by 2 bases and J by 4 bases, with 5 bases between. The germline V gene encodes CDR1 SGHTA and CDR2 FQGNSA. CDR3 residues: CASSLWGNEKLFF. The CDR3 region has the DNA TGTGCCAGCAGCTTATGGGGTAATGAAAAACTGTTTTTT.

On this clonotype: This sequence may be a read error, since a much larger clone differs from it by one base. This sequence joins TRBV4-3 and TRBJ2-1; D is perhaps TRBD1 (6 bases). Per the germline V gene, CDR1 is LGHNA and CDR2 is YSLEER. Trimming took 4 bases from V and 6 from J, leaving 19 bases between them. This CDR3 contains 16 residues. The CDR3 sequence: CASSRLRGWSGNEQFF. CDR3 coding DNA: TGCGCCAGCAGCCGACTAAGGGGGTGGTCCGGCAATGAGCAGTTCTTC.

This clonotype was picked up many times. The V and J genes are TRBV12-3 or TRBV12-4 and TRBJ2-1; D is unresolved. Trimming left V 6 bases short and J 3 bases short, with 12 bases between. This CDR3 spans 14 amino acids. DNA for the CDR3: TGTGCCAGCAGCCCCCCTTCCGGCTACAATGAGCAGTTCTTC. Encoded protein: CASSPPSGYNEQFF.

This clonotype was seen repeatedly, ten times or more. The chain links TRBV12-3 or TRBV12-4 to TRBJ2-2, with TRBD1 identical over 7 bases. This CDR3 has 13 amino acids. The ends lost 2 bases at V and 7 bases at J; junction bases unmatched: 1. The CDR3 spells CASSLTGVGELFF. The CDR3 region has the DNA TGTGCCAGCAGTTTAACAGGGGTCGGGGAGCTGTTTTTT.

This clonotype has a count of ten or more. J is TRBJ2-3 and V is TRBV7-9; D could derive from TRBD1 or TRBD2 (5 bases each). Trimming cost V 1 base and J 3 bases, with 11 bases left between them. Germline V gene lookup returns CDR1 SEHNR and CDR2 FQNEAQ (reference sequence). This CDR3 is built from 15 residues. This chain's CDR3 is CASSLVPGTTDTQYF. For the CDR3, the DNA is TGTGCCAGCAGCTTAGTACCGGGGACGACAGATACGCAGTATTTT.